Listed here are 9 T cell receptor beta chains from one sample, sequenced in a study of shared clonotypes between healthy human individuals. Libraries were prepared by immunoSEQ multiplex PCR; TCRdb keeps only in-frame clonotypes and omits some of them. The table shows 730,000 or so clones, with approximately 75% occurring only once. The sequencing input was memory CD4+ T cells sorted from blood. Subset described: CD45RA-negative fraction. Source of these receptors: a woman in her 30s in good health.

The CDR3, as DNA: TGTGCCAGCAGCGTTAGCGGGAGGAACACCGGGGAGCTGTTTTTT. The encoded protein is CASSVSGRNTGELFF. The chain recombines TRBV7-3 with TRBJ2-2; 9 nucleotides match TRBD2. CDR1 and CDR2 (germline): SGHTA, FQGTGA. V shed 5 bases and J 1 base; nucleotides not matched to a gene: 2. The CDR3 length is 15 residues. Complete variable domain (other parts from reference TRBV7-3 and TRBJ2-2): GAGVSQTPSNKVTEKGKYVELRCDPISGHTALYWYRQSLGQGPEFLIYFQGTGAADDSGLPNDRFFAVRPEGSVSTLKIQRTERGDSAVYLCASSVSGRNTGELFFGEGSRLTVL.

The V gene is TRBV19, the J gene TRBJ2-6; 10 positions agree with TRBD1. The CDR3 runs 17 residues. V lost 4 bases, J lost 0 bases, and 3 bases stayed unmatched. Germline CDR1 is LNHDA and CDR2 is SQIVND (reference sequence). The CDR3 DNA reads as TGTGCCAGTAGTACGCGGACAGGGGGCTCTGGGGCCAACGTCCTGACTTTC. Its translation: CASSTRTGGSGANVLTF.

This clone turned up a few times. CDR3 residues: CASSPTHETYGYTF. The CDR3 DNA reads as TGTGCCAGCAGCCCCACGCACGAGACTTATGGCTACACCTTC. The V and J genes are TRBV7-6 and TRBJ1-2; D is ambiguous. Germline CDR1 is SGHVS and CDR2 is FNYEAQ. The CDR3 length is 14 residues. V was pared by 5 bases and J by 5 bases, with 15 bases between.

This clone was seen just once. This may come from a read error, since a much larger clone is one base off. The identical CDR3 is also encoded by other nucleotide sequences in the sample. The chain recombines TRBV5-1 with TRBJ2-3, with D uncertain. The CDR3 consists of 12 residues. The V end lost 2 bases, the J end lost 2 bases, and 3 bases lay between the germline ends. CDR1 is SGHRS, CDR2 YFSETQ, per germline. The DNA for the CDR3 is TGCGCCAGCAGCTTAACCACAGATACGCAGTATTTT. The encoded protein is CASSLTTDTQYF. The whole variable domain, remainder taken from reference TRBV5-1 and TRBJ2-3, is KAGVTQTPRYLIKTRGQQVTLSCSPISGHRSVSWYQQTPGQGLQFLFEYFSETQRNKGNFPGRFSGRQFSNSRSEMNVSTLELGDSALYLCASSLTTDTQYFGPGTRLTVL.

This clone showed up just a few times. V and J are TRBV2 and TRBJ2-7, with unresolved D. Germline V gene lookup returns CDR1 SNHLY and CDR2 FYNNEI. The length of the CDR3 is 13 residues. The V end lost 3 bases, the J end lost 0 bases, and 6 bases lay between the germline ends. This chain's CDR3 is CASSDGFSYEQYF. The DNA of the CDR3 is TGTGCCAGCAGTGACGGCTTCTCCTACGAGCAGTACTTC. Together with reference TRBV2 and TRBJ2-7, the CDR3 gives the full variable domain: EPEVTQTPSHQVTQMGQEVILRCVPISNHLYFYWYRQILGQKVEFLVSFYNNEISEKSEIFDDQFSVERPDGSNFTLKIRSTKLEDSAMYFCASSDGFSYEQYFGPGTRLTVT.

The genes are TRBV5-1 and TRBJ2-5, with 9 bases that match TRBD2. V lost 3 bases, J lost 5 bases, and 8 bases stayed unmatched. Germline V lookup: CDR1 SGHRS, CDR2 YFSETQ. The CDR3 covers 15 residues. CDR3 nucleotides: TGCGCCAGCAGCTCGACTAGCGGAGTCCGGGAGACCCAGTACTTC. Its protein is CASSSTSGVRETQYF.

This clone was picked up a small number of times. The genes are TRBV9 and TRBJ1-4; D remains unclear. The CDR3 runs to 16 residues. The germline CDR1 and CDR2 sequences are SGDLS and YYNGEE. V dropped 0 bases and J dropped 3 bases, with 12 bases sitting between them. CDR3 amino acids: CASSVALRAANEKLFF. CDR3 in DNA: TGTGCCAGCAGCGTAGCCTTAAGGGCGGCTAATGAAAAACTGTTTTTT.

The V and J genes are TRBV6-1 and TRBJ1-5; perhaps TRBD1 as D (6 bases). V was cut by 4 bases and J by 7 bases, with 11 bases left in between. CDR3 size: 13 residues. Germline CDR1 MNHNS, CDR2 SASEGT. In DNA, the CDR3 is TGTGCCAGCAGTGTACAGGGAGGACAGCCCCAGCATTTT. Its translation is CASSVQGGQPQHF.

The chain couples TRBV6-5 to TRBJ1-2, with D perhaps matching TRBD1 (5 bases). Trimming removed 7 bases from V and 1 base from J, with 10 bases in between. CDR1 is MNHEY, CDR2 SVGAGI, per germline. CDR3 length: 13 residues. CDR3 in amino acids: CASTTGFNYGYTF. CDR3 coding DNA: TGTGCCAGCACCACAGGTTTTAACTATGGCTACACCTTC.